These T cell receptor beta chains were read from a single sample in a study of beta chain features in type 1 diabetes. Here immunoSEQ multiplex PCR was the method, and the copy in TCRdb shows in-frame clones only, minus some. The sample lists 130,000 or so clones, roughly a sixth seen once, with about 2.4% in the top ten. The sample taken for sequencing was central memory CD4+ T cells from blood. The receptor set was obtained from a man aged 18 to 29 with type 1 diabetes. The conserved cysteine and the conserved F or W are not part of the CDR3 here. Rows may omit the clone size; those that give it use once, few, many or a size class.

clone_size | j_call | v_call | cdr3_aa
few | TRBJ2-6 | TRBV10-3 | AISEVPGGDGANVLT
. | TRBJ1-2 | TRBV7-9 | ASSSYTPGQVYGYT
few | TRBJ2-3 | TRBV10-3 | AISQAGGLVDTQY
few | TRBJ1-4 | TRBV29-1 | SVIRAVEDEKLF
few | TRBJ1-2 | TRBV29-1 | SVRAGTNYGYT
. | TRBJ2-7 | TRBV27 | ASSLFRDNYEQY
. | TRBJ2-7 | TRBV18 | ASSLVATTRYEQY
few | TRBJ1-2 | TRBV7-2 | ASSLSGTAAGLNYGYT
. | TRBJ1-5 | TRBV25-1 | ASSEPGTYQPQH
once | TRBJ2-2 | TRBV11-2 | ASSWDTGELF
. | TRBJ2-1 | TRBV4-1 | ASSQDLSTGRASENEQF
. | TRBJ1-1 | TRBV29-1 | SVRQGPNTEAF
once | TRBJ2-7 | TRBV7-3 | ASSWTSGEQY
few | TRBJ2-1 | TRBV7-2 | ASAQRDTSYNEQF
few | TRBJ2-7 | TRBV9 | ASSVTGQGLEQY
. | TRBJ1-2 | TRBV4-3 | ASSRERVGGHYGYT
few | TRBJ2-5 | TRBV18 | ASSPFGGPRKQETQY
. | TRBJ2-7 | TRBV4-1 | ASSQDAGFKNEQY
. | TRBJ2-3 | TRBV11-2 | ASSLDRESSDTQY
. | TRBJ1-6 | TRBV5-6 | ASSRDRLNSPLH
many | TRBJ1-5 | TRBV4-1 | ASSQEGGQPQH
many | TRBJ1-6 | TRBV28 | ASSSLSVNSPLH
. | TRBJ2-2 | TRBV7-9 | ASSLRPGDTGELF
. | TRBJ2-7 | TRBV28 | ASHVAGDLYEQY
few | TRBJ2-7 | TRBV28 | ASSRDTSDEQY
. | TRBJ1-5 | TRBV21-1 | ASSLRGFGDGPQH
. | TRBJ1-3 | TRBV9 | ASSVGHTSSNTIY
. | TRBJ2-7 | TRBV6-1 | ASSLQGQINYEQY
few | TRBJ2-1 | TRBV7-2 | ASSLGTVEQF
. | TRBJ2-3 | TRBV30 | AWNVAGTDTQY
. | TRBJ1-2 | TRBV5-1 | ASSFDSNYGYT
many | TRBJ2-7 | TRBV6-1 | ASSGTSGSYEQY
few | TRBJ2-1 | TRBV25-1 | ASSEPGVGTEQF
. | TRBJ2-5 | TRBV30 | AWSRGTEETQY
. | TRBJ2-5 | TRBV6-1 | ASNLAGAYQETQY
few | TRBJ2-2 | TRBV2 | ASSVDRLSGELF
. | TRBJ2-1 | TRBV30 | ACTGMSYNEQF
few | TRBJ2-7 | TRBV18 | ASSLASGNHEQY
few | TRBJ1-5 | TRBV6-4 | ASSADRDRRGQH
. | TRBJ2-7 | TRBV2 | ASRVPGPDYEQY
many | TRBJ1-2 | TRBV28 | ASSHTTGGRRIYGYT